A selection of T cell receptor beta chains follows, all from one sample in a study of circulating and synovial CD4+ cells in juvenile arthritis. Using immunoSEQ multiplex PCR, the repertoire was profiled, and TCRdb retains in-frame clones only, with some absent. The data contain 30,000 to 40,000 clones, about 95% of them singletons. The sequencing sample was made of CD4+ T cells from blood. The receptors shown here come from a human donor with juvenile idiopathic arthritis. CDR3s include the opening cysteine and the closing phenylalanine or tryptophan. The D gene is left open where the match is weak. Rows give clone size only sometimes, using once, few, many, or a class for an expanded clone.

cdr3_aa	cdr3_nt	v_call	j_call	d_call	clone_size
CASSPPPNAGITEAFF	TGTGCCAGCAGCCCTCCCCCGAATGCAGGGATCACTGAAGCTTTCTTT	TRBV5-4	TRBJ1-1	.	.
CASSQGDRGYEQYF	TGCGCCAGCAGCCAAGGAGACAGGGGCTACGAGCAGTACTTC	TRBV4-1	TRBJ2-7	TRBD1	once
CAWTVGSTRGGYTF	TGTGCCTGGACGGTGGGCAGTACTCGAGGGGGCTACACCTTC	TRBV30	TRBJ1-2	.	.
CASSLFGRDYEQYF	TGTGCCAGCAGCTTGTTTGGCAGGGACTACGAGCAGTACTTC	TRBV5-6	TRBJ2-7	.	.
CASSPGSGTGTKKTQYF	TGTGCCAGCAGCCCGGGGAGCGGGACAGGGACCAAGAAGACCCAGTACTTC	TRBV7-2	TRBJ2-5	TRBD1	.
CASSPGHPLNEKLFF	TGCGCCAGCAGCCCGGGACACCCGCTTAATGAAAAACTGTTTTTT	TRBV5-1	TRBJ1-4	.	.
CATSREQGSTNEQFF	TGTGCCACCAGCAGAGAACAGGGGTCAACCAATGAGCAGTTCTTC	TRBV15	TRBJ2-1	TRBD1	.
CASSLLRQGTEAFF	TGTGCCAGCAGTTTATTGCGACAGGGGACCGAAGCTTTCTTT	TRBV28	TRBJ1-1	TRBD1	.
CASSLGASGGYTF	TGTGCCAGCAGTTTGGGGGCATCGGGGGGCTACACCTTC	TRBV28	TRBJ1-2	.	.
CASSDTGSGNTIYF	TGCGCCAGCAGCGACACAGGGTCTGGAAACACCATATATTTT	TRBV5-1	TRBJ1-3	.	.
CSDEGYTF	TGCTCCGATGAGGGCTACACCTTC	TRBV28	TRBJ1-2	.	.
CASSYSSLTVSPIAFF	TGTGCCAGCAGTTACTCGAGTCTCACCGTGTCCCCTATAGCTTTCTTT	TRBV6-5	TRBJ1-1	.	once
CARSLTDPYGYTF	TGCGCCAGGTCTCTGACAGACCCATATGGCTACACCTTC	TRBV23-1	TRBJ1-2	.	.
CASSREKNREGRFGANVLTF	TGTGCCAGCAGCAGGGAGAAAAACAGAGAAGGACGCTTTGGGGCCAACGTCCTGACTTTC	TRBV21-1	TRBJ2-6	.	.
CASSLGGPNTEAFF	TGTGCCAGCAGCTTAGGCGGGCCGAACACTGAAGCTTTCTTT	TRBV7-3	TRBJ1-1	.	.
CASSSTSKTRNTIYF	TGTGCCAGCAGCTCCACCAGCAAGACACGAAACACCATATATTTT	TRBV7-9	TRBJ1-3	.	.
CASSVGPGKTEAFF	.	TRBV14	TRBJ1-1	.	.
CASSLLAGVEQYF	TGTGCCAGCAGCTTACTAGCGGGAGTCGAGCAGTACTTC	TRBV7-8	TRBJ2-7	TRBD2	.
CASSPTGVPNYGYTF	TGTGCCAGCTCACCAACAGGGGTGCCGAACTATGGCTACACCTTC	TRBV18	TRBJ1-2	TRBD1	.
CASRYPGVSNEKLFF	TGTGCCAGCAGATACCCAGGGGTTTCCAATGAAAAACTGTTTTTT	TRBV28	TRBJ1-4	.	.
CASRLTGGNTEAFF	TGTGCCAGTAGGCTGACAGGGGGGAACACTGAAGCTTTCTTT	TRBV19	TRBJ1-1	TRBD1	.
CASSPGTGGNSPLHF	TGTGCCAGCAGCCCTGGGACAGGGGGCAATTCCCCCCTCCACTTT	TRBV4-2	TRBJ1-6	TRBD1	.
CASMRSREAFF	TGTGCCAGCATGCGTTCTCGTGAAGCTTTCTTT	TRBV6-5	TRBJ1-1	.	once
CASSPGQGYGYTF	TGTGCCAGCAGCCCAGGACAGGGCTATGGCTACACCTTC	TRBV7-2	TRBJ1-2	TRBD1	.
CASSESTGQGFFSDTQYF	TGTGCCAGCAGTGAATCTACGGGACAGGGGTTTTTTTCAGATACGCAGTATTTT	TRBV6-1	TRBJ2-3	TRBD1	.
CASSYSRDTEAFF	TGTGCCAGCAGTTACAGCAGGGACACTGAAGCTTTCTTT	TRBV6-5	TRBJ1-1	.	.
CASSLLPSGSTDTQYF	TGCGCCAGCAGCTTGCTTCCTAGCGGGTCCACAGATACGCAGTATTTT	TRBV5-1	TRBJ2-3	TRBD2	.
CASSSEGQCFF	TGTGCCAGCAGCTCGGAGGGCCAGTGTTTCTTC	TRBV5-1	TRBJ2-1	.	.
CASGSGHNNQPQHF	TGTGCCAGTGGGTCGGGACACAACAATCAGCCCCAGCATTTT	TRBV19	TRBJ1-5	.	.
CASGGGQGYQPQHF	TGTGCCAGTGGGGGGGGACAGGGGTATCAGCCCCAGCATTTT	TRBV19	TRBJ1-5	TRBD1	.
CASSFVRGNYGYTF	TGTGCCAGCAGTTTCGTACGGGGGAACTATGGCTACACCTTC	TRBV28	TRBJ1-2	.	.
CASSRDYGYTF	TGCGCCAGCAGTAGAGACTATGGCTACACCTTC	TRBV10-1	TRBJ1-2	.	.
CASSYGLAGDEQFF	TGTGCCAGCAGCTACGGACTAGCGGGGGATGAGCAGTTCTTC	TRBV7-3	TRBJ2-1	TRBD2	.